This T cell receptor beta chain comes out of a study of T cell changes during pregnancy in multiple sclerosis. Libraries were prepared by immunoSEQ multiplex PCR; TCRdb keeps only in-frame clonotypes and omits some of them. The sample yields 100,000 or so clones, 90% to 95% seen once. Trimming left V 6 bases short and J 4 bases short, with 16 bases between. Germline assignment: CDR1 SQVTM and CDR2 ANQGSEA. The CDR3 has 14 residues. The V and J genes are TRBV29-1 and TRBJ2-1; D unresolved. The source is a female donor with multiple sclerosis, enrolled in a pregnancy study. The sequencing here drew on peripheral blood, taken in the third trimester of pregnancy. CDR3 in amino acids: CSVVSRNSYNEQFF. The CDR3 DNA reads TGCAGCGTGGTTTCTAGGAACTCATACAATGAGCAGTTCTTC.